This TCR beta chain was recovered during a study of T cell repertoires in cytomegalovirus infection. Turning to the study itself: The authors used CMV epitopes that were HLA-C-restricted (recently identified) and HLA-B-restricted (well studied). Both CMV infection and a matching HLA type were indicated by public TCR beta signatures. Broader study findings: The response measured ex vivo was dominated by TCR beta clonotypes (HLA-C-restricted and CMV-specific).

TCRdb reprocessed the reads with MiXCR, giving one entry per CDR3 protein. The sample has about 920,000 distinct CDR3 sequences; approximately 31% are singletons. In the case of this clonotype: What it recognizes is unknown.

CDR1 is SGHTA and CDR2 is FQGNSA in the germline V gene. CDR3 length equals 16 residues. V lost 0 bases to trimming and J lost 2 bases; unmatched junction nucleotides: 4. The receptor comes from a human donor in good health (CMV status not recorded). Some clones in this sample may be carry-over from other donors' samples. This rearrangement joins TRBV7-2 to TRBJ1-1; TRBD1 matches at 9 bases. Sequencing was performed on cultured CD8+ T cells from PBMCs, taken from culture after CMV antigen stimulation. The CDR3 is CASSLAGTGSNTEAFF. The CDR3 coding sequence is TGTGCCAGCAGCTTAGCCGGGACAGGGTCTAACACTGAAGCTTTCTTT.